This T cell receptor (beta chain) was sequenced for a study of blood T cell repertoires in COVID-19. Study details: Samples taken during acute and convalescent COVID-19 were collected in the United States, Italy and Spain. PBMCs, B-cell-depleted T cells, or T cells were the source of the cDNA or gDNA that made up the material.

The method was immunoSEQ multiplex PCR; TCRdb's version includes in-frame clones alone and lacks a portion of them. The sample has around 400,000 clones, about 88% seen once. The CDR3 runs 15 residues. Sequencing was carried out using PBMCs or T cells enriched from blood (not recorded which). This TCR derives from a woman aged 18-35 years who had been exposed to COVID-19. The chain employs TRBV7-5 and TRBJ2-7; TRBD2 reflects the table's D call only, with no check against the DNA. TRBV7-5 constitutes a pseudogene. The CDR3 region has the DNA TGTGTCAGAAGCGTCACGGCGGGAGGAGGCTACGAGCAGTACTTC. Translating it yields CVRSVTAGGGYEQYF.